The entry that follows covers one T cell receptor (beta chain) sequence. This sample was taken from a study of OX40 agonist ivuxolimab in advanced cancers. Clones were sequenced by immunoSEQ multiplex PCR, and TCRdb holds only the in-frame ones, with some missing. The sample has approximately 64,000 clones, 85% seen once. The CDR3 is made up of 13 amino acids. Germline V gene lookup returns CDR1 SEHNR and CDR2 FQNEAQ (reference sequence). The V and J ends lost 5 bases and 7 bases, in that order; junction bases with no gene match: 8. The receptor was derived from an adult with an advanced solid tumor such as melanoma, head and neck, liver or kidney cancer. The gene calls are TRBV7-9 and TRBJ2-7; 7 bases align to TRBD2. The input for sequencing was CD4+ or CD8+ T cells sorted from blood, taken in a trial of the OX40 agonist ivuxolimab. The CDR3 bases are TGTGCCAGCAGCCCTAGCGGCCCAGTGGAGCAGTACTTC. It codes for CASSPSGPVEQYF.